These T cell receptor beta chains were read from a single sample in a study of blood T cell repertoires in COVID-19. Clones were sequenced by immunoSEQ multiplex PCR, and TCRdb holds only the in-frame ones, with some missing. The sample gives about 670,000 clones, just under 90% of which show up once; roughly 0.26% is in the top ten. Sequenced material: peripheral blood. These receptors originate from a woman aged 18-29 years with acute or convalescent COVID-19. Both conserved end residues are part of each CDR3. D genes are given only for firm matches.

>TRBV3-1/TRBV3-2|TRBJ2-1|TRBD2
CASSIRLPGGPNEQFF
>TRBV25-1|TRBJ2-6|TRBD1
CASSSTGSGANVLTF
>TRBV11-3|TRBJ1-3|NA
CASSQGNSGNTIYF
>TRBV4-1|TRBJ2-7|NA
CASSQERTNTYEQYF
>TRBV12-3/TRBV12-4|TRBJ1-2|NA
CASTIRGGNGYTF
>TRBV5-8|TRBJ1-6|TRBD1
CASRRTGTGSSPLHF
>TRBV5-1|TRBJ1-1|NA
CASSLGDFNTEAFF
>TRBV3-1/TRBV3-2|TRBJ2-5|NA
CASSEAGETQYF
>TRBV24-1|TRBJ1-5|NA
CATSDSRVGNQPQHF
>TRBV10-3|TRBJ1-5|TRBD1
CAISESGRGRPQHF